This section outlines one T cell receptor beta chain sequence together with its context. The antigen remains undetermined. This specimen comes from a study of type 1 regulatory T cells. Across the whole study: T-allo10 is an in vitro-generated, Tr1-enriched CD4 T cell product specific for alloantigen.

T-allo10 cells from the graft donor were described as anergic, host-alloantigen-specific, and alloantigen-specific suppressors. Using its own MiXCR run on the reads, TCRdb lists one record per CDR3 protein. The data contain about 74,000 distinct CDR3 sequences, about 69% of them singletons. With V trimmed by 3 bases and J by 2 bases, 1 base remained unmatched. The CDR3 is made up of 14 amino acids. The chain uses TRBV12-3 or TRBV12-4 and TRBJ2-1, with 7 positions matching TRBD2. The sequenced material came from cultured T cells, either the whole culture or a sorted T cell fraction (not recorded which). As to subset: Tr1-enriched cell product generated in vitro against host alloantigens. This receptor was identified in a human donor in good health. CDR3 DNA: TGTGCCAGCAGTTTCGGGAGGCCCTACAATGAGCAGTTCTTC. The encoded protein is CASSFGRPYNEQFF.